The rows below give T cell receptor beta chains drawn from one sample of a study of shared clonotypes between healthy human individuals. The assay was immunoSEQ multiplex PCR, and TCRdb's table has in-frame clones only and misses some. The table records 550,000 to 800,000 clones, 74% of them present only once. Sequencing was carried out using memory CD4+ T cells sorted from blood. The receptors derive from a woman aged 30 to 39 in good health. Each CDR3 is given with its conserved first and last residue. D genes are given only for firm matches. For some rows the clone size is stated as once, few or many, or as a class when expanded; others skip it.

V gene	J gene	clone size	D gene	CDR3 protein	CDR3 DNA
TRBV7-7	TRBJ2-5	-	TRBD2	CASSVGLAGGPRLETQYF	TGTGCCAGCAGCGTCGGACTAGCGGGAGGGCCTCGGTTGGAGACCCAGTACTTC
TRBV28	TRBJ1-5	many	-	CASSLAGARNQPQHF	TGTGCCAGCAGTTTAGCGGGGGCGCGGAATCAGCCCCAGCATTTT
TRBV19	TRBJ1-2	few	-	CASNDVGQTYGYTF	TGTGCCAGCAACGACGTAGGACAGACCTATGGCTACACCTTC
TRBV27	TRBJ2-7	-	TRBD1	CASSLVGQGPAYEQYF	TGTGCCAGCAGTTTAGTTGGACAGGGGCCGGCCTACGAGCAGTACTTC
TRBV9	TRBJ1-1	-	-	CASSVDPTTNTEAFF	TGTGCCAGCAGCGTAGATCCCACAACGAACACTGAAGCTTTCTTT
TRBV10-3	TRBJ2-1	-	-	CATGMGGSYNEQFF	TGTGCCACGGGGATGGGAGGCTCCTACAATGAGCAGTTCTTC
TRBV2	TRBJ1-2	few	-	CASRLRDYGYTF	TGTGCCAGCAGGTTGAGGGACTATGGCTACACCTTC
TRBV6-5	TRBJ1-1	-	TRBD1	CASSYQGTATEAFF	TGTGCCAGCAGTTACCAAGGGACAGCCACTGAAGCTTTCTTT
TRBV29-1	TRBJ2-1	-	TRBD2	CSVEKFREGRNEQFF	TGCAGCGTTGAAAAATTTCGGGAGGGCAGGAATGAGCAGTTCTTC
TRBV7-9	TRBJ2-3	-	-	CASSLLALAITDTQYF	TGTGCCAGCAGCTTACTAGCGCTCGCTATCACAGATACGCAGTATTTT
TRBV19	TRBJ1-1	few	-	CASKDVAGTEAFF	TGTGCCAGTAAAGACGTGGCAGGCACTGAAGCTTTCTTT
TRBV28	TRBJ2-7	-	TRBD2	CASLKASGTYEQYF	TGTGCCAGTCTAAAGGCTAGCGGGACCTACGAGCAGTACTTC
TRBV5-1	TRBJ2-1	-	TRBD2	CASRSSGGYNEQFF	TGCGCCAGCCGAAGTAGCGGGGGCTACAATGAGCAGTTCTTC
TRBV28	TRBJ1-2	-	TRBD1	CASSLRTGANYGYTF	TGTGCCAGCAGTTTACGGACAGGGGCTAACTATGGCTACACCTTC
TRBV6-1	TRBJ1-4	-	-	CASSAGGGRTNEKLFF	TGTGCCAGCAGTGCCGGCGGGGGCCGAACTAATGAAAAACTGTTTTTT
TRBV28	TRBJ1-2	-	-	CASSSVYGYTF	TGTGCCAGCAGTTCGGTCTATGGCTACACCTTC
TRBV28	TRBJ1-1	-	-	CASSFRKAFF	TGTGCCAGCAGTTTCAGGAAAGCTTTCTTT
TRBV6-5	TRBJ2-1	-	TRBD1	CASSTYRGLKDEQFF	TGTGCCAGCAGTACATACAGGGGGCTGAAAGATGAGCAGTTCTTC
TRBV5-1	TRBJ2-1	once	-	CASSLGQYSYNEQFF	TGCGCCAGCAGCTTGGGACAGTACTCCTACAATGAGCAGTTCTTC
TRBV11-2	TRBJ2-5	-	TRBD2	CASSFLPSSGEETQYF	TGTGCCAGCAGCTTCCTACCATCTAGCGGAGAAGAGACCCAGTACTTC
TRBV6-1	TRBJ2-2	few	-	CASSVALAAESGELFF	TGTGCCAGCAGTGTTGCATTAGCGGCAGAGTCTGGGGAGCTGTTTTTT
TRBV29-1	TRBJ1-1	once	-	CSVDRGPIGEAFF	TGCAGCGTTGACCGGGGGCCTATAGGTGAAGCTTTCTTT
TRBV28	TRBJ1-3	-	-	CASTPSEGAVGNTIYF	TGTGCCAGCACTCCATCTGAAGGGGCGGTGGGAAACACCATATATTTT
TRBV11-1	TRBJ2-2	-	-	CASSSGFGTGELFF	TGTGCCAGCAGCTCGGGATTCGGAACCGGGGAGCTGTTTTTT
TRBV18	TRBJ1-4	-	TRBD1	CASSSGTGGDTEKLFF	TGTGCCAGCTCATCCGGGACAGGGGGCGATACGGAAAAACTGTTTTTT
TRBV19	TRBJ2-1	many	-	CASSIGQGRYYNEQFF	TGTGCCAGTAGTATAGGGCAGGGAAGGTACTACAATGAGCAGTTCTTC
TRBV30	TRBJ2-5	-	-	CARGSKGPETQYF	TGTGCCCGGGGGTCGAAAGGGCCAGAGACCCAGTACTTC
TRBV7-9	TRBJ1-1	many	-	CASSTMTDEAFF	TGTGCCAGCAGCACCATGACAGATGAAGCTTTCTTT
TRBV7-2	TRBJ1-5	-	-	CASSKYRDRGGPQHF	TGTGCCAGCAGCAAATACAGGGATCGGGGAGGGCCCCAGCATTTT
TRBV7-3	TRBJ2-1	few	TRBD2	CASSTTSGSKDEQFF	TGTGCCAGCAGCACAACTAGCGGGAGTAAAGATGAGCAGTTCTTC
TRBV18	TRBJ2-3	-	-	CASSPPSGPTDTQYF	TGTGCCAGCTCACCACCGAGCGGTCCCACAGATACGCAGTATTTT
TRBV27	TRBJ1-2	-	TRBD1	CASSLQGAGGYTF	TGTGCCAGCAGTTTACAGGGGGCAGGTGGCTACACCTTC
TRBV28	TRBJ2-5	-	TRBD2	CASRPLSGGPGETQYF	TGTGCCAGCCGACCCCTCTCGGGAGGGCCGGGAGAGACCCAGTACTTC
TRBV2	TRBJ1-5	many	-	CASSALVAENQPQHF	TGTGCCAGCAGTGCGCTGGTCGCGGAAAATCAGCCCCAGCATTTT
TRBV5-8	TRBJ1-3	many	-	CASSSRLQFSGNTIYF	TGTGCCAGCAGCTCCCGTCTACAGTTCTCTGGAAACACCATATATTTT
TRBV29-1	TRBJ2-7	once	-	CSVTANYEQYF	TGCAGCGTAACCGCGAACTACGAGCAGTACTTC
TRBV16	TRBJ2-3	few	TRBD2	CASSQRVPSGSLSTDTQYF	TGTGCCAGCAGCCAAAGAGTCCCTAGCGGGAGTTTGAGCACAGATACGCAGTATTTT
TRBV28	TRBJ1-1	once	-	CASSPINTEAFF	TGTGCCAGCAGCCCGATTAACACTGAAGCTTTCTTT
TRBV7-6	TRBJ1-3	-	TRBD1	CASSSRTGPSSGNTIYF	TGTGCCAGCAGCTCAAGGACAGGACCTTCCTCTGGAAACACCATATATTTT
TRBV6-6	TRBJ2-2	many	TRBD2	CATLAGANTGELFF	TGTGCCACCCTAGCGGGGGCGAACACCGGGGAGCTGTTTTTT
TRBV18	TRBJ2-5	once	-	CASSPFQGTQETQYF	TGTGCCAGCTCACCATTCCAGGGGACCCAAGAGACCCAGTACTTC
TRBV28	TRBJ1-5	-	-	CASRPRQTPYSGQPQHF	TGTGCCAGCAGACCTAGACAGACCCCTTATTCGGGACAGCCCCAGCATTTT
TRBV5-1	TRBJ2-1	-	-	CASSLAPQNRNNEQFF	TGCGCCAGCAGCTTGGCCCCACAGAACAGGAACAATGAGCAGTTCTTC
TRBV7-7	TRBJ1-2	few	-	CASSPAEVGYTF	TGTGCCAGCAGCCCAGCCGAGGTTGGCTACACCTTC
TRBV19	TRBJ1-5	-	-	CASSRSGWDQPQHF	TGTGCCAGTAGTAGGTCCGGGTGGGACCAGCCCCAGCATTTT
TRBV30	TRBJ2-1	-	-	CAWSEGGRSSYNEQFF	TGTGCCTGGAGTGAGGGGGGTCGTAGCTCCTACAATGAGCAGTTCTTC
TRBV11-1	TRBJ1-1	-	TRBD1	CASSFLTGGTEAFF	TGTGCCAGCAGCTTCTTGACAGGGGGCACTGAAGCTTTCTTT
TRBV9	TRBJ1-2	-	-	CASSSGTENYGYTF	TGTGCCAGCAGCTCGGGGACGGAAAACTATGGCTACACCTTC
TRBV2	TRBJ1-1	few	-	CASRGADLTHTEAFF	TGTGCCAGCAGAGGAGCCGACCTTACTCACACTGAAGCTTTCTTT
TRBV7-9	TRBJ2-2	once	TRBD1	CASSSRTGGNTGELFF	TGTGCCAGCAGCTCTCGGACAGGGGGGAACACCGGGGAGCTGTTTTTT
TRBV2	TRBJ2-1	-	TRBD2	CASRRSMGLAINEQFF	TGTGCCAGCAGGCGAAGCATGGGACTAGCGATCAATGAGCAGTTCTTC
TRBV27	TRBJ2-3	-	TRBD2	CASRRTGGSSDTQYF	TGTGCCAGCAGGCGAACAGGCGGGAGTTCAGATACGCAGTATTTT
TRBV5-5	TRBJ2-7	-	TRBD2	CASSPPTVGLAGDLEQYF	TGTGCCAGCAGCCCCCCTACCGTTGGACTAGCGGGTGACTTGGAGCAGTACTTC
TRBV10-2	TRBJ2-7	-	TRBD1	CASSRQGAYEQYF	TGCGCCAGCAGCCGACAGGGGGCCTACGAGCAGTACTTC
TRBV29-1	TRBJ2-7	-	-	CSGSGPPLFEQYF	TGCAGCGGGTCGGGACCGCCACTGTTCGAGCAGTACTTC
TRBV19	TRBJ2-7	-	TRBD2	CASRTQGLAHTYEQYF	TGTGCCAGTAGGACCCAAGGACTAGCGCACACCTACGAGCAGTACTTC